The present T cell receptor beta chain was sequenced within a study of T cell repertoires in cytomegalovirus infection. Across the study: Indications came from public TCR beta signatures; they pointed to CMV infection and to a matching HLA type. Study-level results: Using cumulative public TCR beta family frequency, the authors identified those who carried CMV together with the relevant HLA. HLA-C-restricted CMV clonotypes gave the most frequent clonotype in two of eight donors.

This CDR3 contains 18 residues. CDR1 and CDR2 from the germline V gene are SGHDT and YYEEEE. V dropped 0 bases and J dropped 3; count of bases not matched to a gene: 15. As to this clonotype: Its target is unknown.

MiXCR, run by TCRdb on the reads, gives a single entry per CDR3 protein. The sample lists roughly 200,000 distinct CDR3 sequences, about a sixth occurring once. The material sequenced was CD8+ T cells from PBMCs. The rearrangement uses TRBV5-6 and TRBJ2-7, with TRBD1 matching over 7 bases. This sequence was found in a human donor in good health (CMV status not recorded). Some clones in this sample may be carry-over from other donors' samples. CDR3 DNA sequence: TGTGCCAGCAGCTTGGAGGACAGGACGACCGACGAGGACTACGAGCAGTACTTC. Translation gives CASSLEDRTTDEDYEQYF. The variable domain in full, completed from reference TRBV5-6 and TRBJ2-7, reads DAGVTQSPTHLIKTRGQQVTLRCSPKSGHDTVSWYQQALGQGPQFIFQYYEEEERQRGNFPDRFSGHQFPNYSSELNVNALLLGDSALYLCASSLEDRTTDEDYEQYFGPGTRLTVT.